The source of this T cell receptor (beta chain) is a study of T cell responses to AZD1222 COVID-19 vaccine. TCRdb keeps only in-frame clones here, not all; method: immunoSEQ multiplex PCR. The repertoire has 150,000 or so clones, 75% to 95% of them found once; the top ten carry roughly 2.9%. This CDR3 contains 15 residues. Trimming removed 2 bases at V and 1 base at J, with 10 bases between. CDR1 is MNHEY, CDR2 SVGAGI, per germline. The sequenced sample was peripheral blood, obtained on day 0 of MenACWY control vaccination. V is TRBV6-5 and J is TRBJ2-3, with D unresolved. This clonotype originated in an adult in good health. The CDR3 region is CASSYLDRGTDTQYF. The CDR3 DNA follows: TGTGCCAGCAGTTACCTCGACCGGGGCACAGATACGCAGTATTTT.